The 18 T cell receptor beta chains given below trace back to one sample, sequenced in a study of identical twins. TCRdb re-analysed the 5' RACE reads in MiXCR, keeping a single row per CDR3 protein. The sample comprises approximately 210,000 distinct CDR3 sequences, about a tenth of which are singletons, and around 5% rests with the top ten. Sequencing was performed on memory (CD45RO+) T cells sorted from blood. The receptors come from a woman in her late teens or twenties in good health.

This clonotype turned up a few times. This chain joins TRBV7-8 and TRBJ2-2, with D unclear. The V end lost 7 bases, the J end lost 0 bases, and 9 bases lay between the germline ends. This CDR3 comprises 14 residues. The germline V gene has CDR1 SGHVS and CDR2 FQNEAQ. The CDR3 loop reads CASMGSPNTGELFF. The DNA for the CDR3 is TGTGCCAGCATGGGATCCCCGAACACCGGGGAGCTGTTTTTT.

This clonotype has at least ten counts. The chain couples TRBV6-2 or TRBV6-3 to TRBJ2-2, with D hard to call. This CDR3 has 13 residues. Germline loops: CDR1 MNHEY, CDR2 SVGEGT. The germline V and J ends were trimmed by 5 bases and 2 bases, with 6 bases remaining between them. CDR3 sequence: CASSHVNTGELFF. The CDR3 DNA sequence: TGTGCCAGCAGTCACGTTAACACCGGGGAGCTGTTTTTT.

This clonotype turned up a few times. The chain carries TRBV12-3 or TRBV12-4 and TRBJ1-2; the D is unclear. Trimming removed 2 bases at V and 8 bases at J, with 15 bases between. This CDR3 has 14 residues. The CDR3 is CASSLSAATRGYTF. Here the CDR3 DNA reads TGTGCCAGCAGTTTAAGCGCAGCCACTCGGGGCTACACCTTC.

This clonotype was seen ten or more times. The chain combines TRBV10-3 with TRBJ2-7; D is unclear. The CDR3 is 13 amino acids. Per the germline V gene, CDR1 is ENHRY and CDR2 is SYGVKD. V shed 0 bases and J shed 5 bases, with 8 bases lying between them. Written as DNA, the CDR3 is TGTGCCATCAGTGAGTCGCGATTTGACGAGCAGTACTTC. Translation: CAISESRFDEQYF.

The chain couples TRBV7-9 to TRBJ2-4, with D maybe TRBD1 (5 bases). The CDR3 consists of 15 residues. The V end was cut by 1 base, the J end by 0 bases, with 7 bases between. Germline CDR1 and CDR2: SEHNR and FQNEAQ (reference sequence). This chain's CDR3 is CASSLEGLAKNIQYF. The CDR3, as DNA: TGTGCCAGCAGCTTAGAGGGGTTAGCCAAAAACATTCAGTACTTC.

This clonotype was counted many times. DNA for the CDR3: TGTGCCAGCAGTTTATTTGGCAGCCCGAGGGGGAATTCTGAAAAACTGTTTTTT. Protein product: CASSLFGSPRGNSEKLFF. The chain combines TRBV12-3 or TRBV12-4 with TRBJ1-4; weak D call: TRBD1 (6 bases). V lost 2 bases, J lost 7 bases, and 23 bases lay in between. The CDR3 is 18 residues long.

The chain joins TRBV2 to TRBJ2-3, with TRBD2 matching over 7 bases. Losses at the gene ends were 4 bases for V and 6 bases for J; bases not matched to a gene: 13. In germline, CDR1 is SNHLY, CDR2 FYNNEI. The CDR3 extends over 16 amino acids. The CDR3 spells CASSGGFAGDADTQYF. The CDR3 DNA follows: TGTGCCAGCAGTGGGGGTTTCGCGGGAGACGCGGATACGCAGTATTTT.

The V call is TRBV7-2, the J call TRBJ2-2, with D maybe TRBD1 (6 bases). Germline-derived CDR1 and CDR2 are SGHTA and FQGNSA. CDR3 size: 17 residues. Trimming cost V 2 bases and J 0 bases, with 13 bases left between them. DNA of the CDR3: TGTGCCAGCAGCTTATTTCGAGGGGGAGCGAACACCGGGGAGCTGTTTTTT. This sequence encodes CASSLFRGGANTGELFF. The full variable domain, in which reference TRBV7-2 and TRBJ2-2 provide the parts outside the CDR3, is GAGVSQSPSNKVTEKGKDVELRCDPISGHTALYWYRQSLGQGLEFLIYFQGNSAPDKSGLPSDRFSAERTGGSVSTLTIQRTQQEDSAVYLCASSLFRGGANTGELFFGEGSRLTVL.

Here the CDR3 reads CASSFTLGDTQYF. CDR3 DNA sequence: TGTGCCAGCAGCTTTACTTTAGGGGATACGCAGTATTTT. The chain joins TRBV11-3 to TRBJ2-3; D not resolved. V dropped 3 bases and J dropped 6 bases, with 10 bases sitting between them. The length of the CDR3 is 13 residues. The germline CDR1 and CDR2 sequences are SGHNT and YENEEA.

The chain recombines TRBV6-1 with TRBJ2-1; 12 nucleotides align to TRBD2. The CDR3 contains 15 residues. Trimming took 6 bases from V and 2 from J; bases not matched to a gene: 2. Germline CDR1 is MNHNS and CDR2 is SASEGT. The CDR3 sequence: CASRTSGSAYNEQFF. Written as DNA, the CDR3 is TGTGCCAGCAGGACTAGCGGGAGCGCCTACAATGAGCAGTTCTTC.

This clonotype was recorded a few times. V usage is TRBV5-1 and J usage is TRBJ1-1; D gene unclear. CDR3 size: 14 residues. Trimming cost V 1 base and J 1 base, with 8 bases left between them. Germline V gene data show CDR1 as SGHRS and CDR2 as YFSETQ. Here the CDR3 reads CASSLSSQNTEAFF. The CDR3 DNA is TGCGCCAGCAGCTTGTCCAGCCAGAACACTGAAGCTTTCTTT.

This clonotype was detected many times. V usage is TRBV12-3 or TRBV12-4 and J usage is TRBJ1-3; D ambiguous. The CDR3 has 15 residues. V lost 3 bases, J lost 0 bases, and 9 bases lay in between. CDR3 sequence: CASSLVLNSGNTIYF. In DNA form, the CDR3 reads TGTGCCAGCAGTTTGGTCCTAAACTCTGGAAACACCATATATTTT.

This chain joins TRBV5-1 and TRBJ2-7; D gene unclear. The V gene's germline CDR1 is SGHRS and CDR2 YFSETQ. V was clipped by 0 bases and J by 2 bases, with 18 bases between them. The CDR3 length is 17 residues. The CDR3, as DNA: TGCGCCAGCAGCTTGGAGGCGACTGGAATCGCGACCTACGAGCAGTACTTC. It translates to CASSLEATGIATYEQYF.

This clonotype was seen ten or more times. V gene TRBV20-1 combines with J gene TRBJ1-4; D possibly corresponds to TRBD1 (5 bases). Per germline, CDR1 DFQATT and CDR2 SNEGSKA (reference sequence). The CDR3 loop spans 13 amino acids. The ends were cut back, 6 bases at V and 8 bases at J, with 16 bases in the middle. This CDR3 reads CSARDSGSEKLFF. Here the CDR3 DNA reads TGCAGTGCCAGGGACTCCGGGTCGGAAAAACTGTTTTTT.

This clonotype was counted only a few times. This chain joins TRBV20-1 and TRBJ1-2; D not certain. CDR1 is DFQATT, CDR2 SNEGSKA, per germline (reference sequence). V was clipped by 2 bases and J by 8 bases, with 9 bases between them. The CDR3 loop spans 11 amino acids. Written as DNA, the CDR3 is TGCAGTGCTAGATCATACCGGGGCTACACCTTC. Protein: CSARSYRGYTF.

The rearrangement joins TRBV20-1 to TRBJ1-6; D is possibly TRBD1 (5 bases). The CDR3 is 14 residues long. In germline, CDR1 is DFQATT, CDR2 SNEGSKA (reference sequence). Trimming pared 3 bases from V and 8 bases from J, leaving 14 bases between. CDR3 coding DNA: TGCAGTGCTAGCCGACCGTCGGGGGATTCACCCCTCCACTTT. It encodes CSASRPSGDSPLHF.

This clonotype was picked up many times. This chain joins TRBV5-6 and TRBJ2-3; 10 bases align to TRBD2. Trimming removed 2 bases from V and 4 bases from J; junction bases left unmatched: 1. There are 14 residues in the CDR3. CDR1 is SGHDT and CDR2 is YYEEEE in the germline V gene. The CDR3 protein is CASSLAGGADTQYF. DNA for the CDR3: TGTGCCAGCAGCTTAGCGGGAGGGGCAGATACGCAGTATTTT.

The sample holds many counts of this clonotype. The J gene is TRBJ2-7, the V gene TRBV20-1, with 9 bases aligning to TRBD2. The germline gives CDR1 DFQATT, CDR2 SNEGSKA (reference sequence). V lost 6 bases, J lost 7 bases, and 13 bases stayed unmatched. The CDR3 has 14 residues. The CDR3 region is CSASPMTSGGEQYF. The CDR3 coding sequence is TGCAGTGCGTCCCCAATGACTAGCGGAGGGGAGCAGTACTTC.